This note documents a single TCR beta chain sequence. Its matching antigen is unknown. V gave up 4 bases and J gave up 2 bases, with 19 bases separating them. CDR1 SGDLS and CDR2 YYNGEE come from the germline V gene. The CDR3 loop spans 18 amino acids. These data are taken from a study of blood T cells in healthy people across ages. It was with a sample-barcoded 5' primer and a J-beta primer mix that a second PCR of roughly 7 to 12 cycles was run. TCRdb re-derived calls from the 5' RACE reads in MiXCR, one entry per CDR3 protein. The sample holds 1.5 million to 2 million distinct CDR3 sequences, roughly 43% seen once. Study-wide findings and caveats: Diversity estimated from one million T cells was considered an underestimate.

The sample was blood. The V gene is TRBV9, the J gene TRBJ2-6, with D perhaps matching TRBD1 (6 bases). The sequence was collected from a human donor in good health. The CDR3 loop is CASSLRRTTGTGANVLTF. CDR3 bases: TGTGCCAGCAGCCTAAGGAGAACAACAGGGACTGGGGCCAACGTCCTGACTTTC.